Listed here are 27 T cell receptor beta chains from one sample, sequenced in a study of molecular identifiers for immune sequencing clone quantification. TCRdb recomputed calls from the PCR reads with MiXCR, one row per CDR3 protein. The top ten hold about 1.6% of the sample, which has about 70,000 distinct CDR3 sequences, approximately 18% seen once. Sequencing was done on a sample of naive CD8+ T cells from blood, with Jurkat cell RNA spiked in. Subset noted: FACS-sorted CD8+CD4-CCR7+CD45RA+ naive T cells. Receptors originate from a human donor in good health. Some libraries in this study had Jurkat cell RNA spiked in.

Many counts were recorded for this clonotype. As DNA, the CDR3 is TGTGCCAGCAGACAAGAAAGCGGGAAACAAGAGACCCAGTACTTC. Its translation: CASRQESGKQETQYF. This chain joins TRBV28 and TRBJ2-5; 7 bases align to TRBD2. The CDR3 loop spans 15 amino acids. Germline V lookup: CDR1 MDHEN, CDR2 SYDVKM. V dropped 6 bases and J dropped 2; count of bases not matched to a gene: 9. The full variable domain, its missing parts supplied by reference TRBV28 and TRBJ2-5, is DVKVTQSSRYLVKRTGEKVFLECVQDMDHENMFWYRQDPGLGLRLIYFSYDVKMKEKGDIPEGYSVSREKKERFSLILESASTNQTSMYLCASRQESGKQETQYFGPGTRLLVL.

In regard to this clonotype: A much larger clone differs by one base, so this may be a read error. CDR3 loop: CAGRPQGPNEKLFF. As DNA, the CDR3 is TGTGCCGGCAGACCACAGGGGCCTAATGAAAAACTGTTTTTT. The chain employs TRBV25-1 and TRBJ1-4, with 7 bases lining up with TRBD1. Germline V CDR1 and CDR2: MGHDK, SYGVNS. This CDR3 is built from 14 residues.

This clonotype was counted a few times. The chain couples TRBV5-5 to TRBJ1-2, with 7 bases identical to TRBD1. The germline gives CDR1 SGHKS, CDR2 YYEKEE (reference sequence). This CDR3 comprises 13 residues. Unmatched junction bases numbered 7, after V lost 4 bases and J lost 7 bases. CDR3 coding DNA: TGTGCCAGCAGCCTAGGGACAGACCTTGGCTACACCTTC. Its protein is CASSLGTDLGYTF. Drawing the rest from reference TRBV5-5 and TRBJ1-2, the complete variable domain is DAGVTQSPTHLIKTRGQQVTLRCSPISGHKSVSWYQQVLGQGPQFIFQYYEKEERGRGNFPDRFSARQFPNYSSELNVNALLLGDSALYLCASSLGTDLGYTFGSGTRLTVV.

At least ten counts were recorded for this clonotype. The CDR3 loop reads CASRGAGTGATQYF. The CDR3 DNA sequence: TGCGCCAGCAGGGGGGCCGGGACAGGGGCGACCCAGTACTTC. V gene TRBV4-1 combines with J gene TRBJ2-5; 10 positions match TRBD1. The ends lost 6 bases at V and 7 bases at J; junction bases unmatched: 8. This CDR3 region has 14 residues. The V gene's germline CDR1 is MGHRA and CDR2 YSYEKL.

Many counts were recorded for this clonotype. The chain is built from TRBV7-3 and TRBJ2-6, with D possibly TRBD1 on 6 matching bases. This CDR3 region has 17 residues. V lost 1 base and J 0 bases, leaving 10 bases between the germline ends. Germline-derived CDR1 and CDR2 are SGHTA and FQGTGA. This CDR3 reads CASSLNQGLSGANVLTF. In DNA form, the CDR3 reads TGTGCCAGCAGCTTAAATCAGGGGCTCTCTGGGGCCAACGTCCTGACTTTC.

This clonotype was seen at least ten times. This chain uses TRBV29-1 with TRBJ2-7; D is uncertain. V lost 1 base and J 2 bases, leaving 6 bases between the germline ends. This CDR3 is 12 amino acids long. CDR1 is SQVTM and CDR2 is ANQGSEA in the germline V gene. The CDR3 nucleotides are TGCAGCGTTGAAGCCGACCCCTACGAGCAGTACTTC. Translation: CSVEADPYEQYF.

At least ten counts were recorded for this clonotype. V gene TRBV28 combines with J gene TRBJ2-7; 13 bases agree with TRBD2. This CDR3 contains 15 residues. Germline assignment: CDR1 MDHEN and CDR2 SYDVKM. J was trimmed by 7 bases and V by 3 bases; bases with no gene match: 6. CDR3 DNA sequence: TGTGCCAGCAGTTTTGGGACTAGCGGGATACAGGAGCAGTACTTC. This codes for CASSFGTSGIQEQYF.

This clonotype appeared many times. The chain recombines TRBV7-8 with TRBJ2-7, with 9 bases that match TRBD1. Unmatched junction bases numbered 7, after V lost 4 bases and J lost 6 bases. The CDR3 length is 14 residues. From germline, CDR1 is SGHVS and CDR2 FQNEAQ. CDR3 loop: CASSSRDRVREQYF. As DNA, the CDR3 is TGTGCCAGCAGCTCTCGGGACAGGGTTCGCGAGCAGTACTTC.

Concerning this clonotype itself: This clone may be a read error of a much larger clone one base away. The genes are TRBV28 and TRBJ2-2; maybe TRBD2 (5 bases). This CDR3 region has 13 residues. CDR1 MDHEN and CDR2 SYDVKM come from the germline V gene. CDR3 in amino acids: CASVGVNTGEPFF. DNA for the CDR3: TGTGCCAGCGTAGGAGTAAATACCGGGGAGCCGTTTTTT.

This clonotype has a count of ten or more. CDR3 amino acids: CASSEWTGVTEAFF. The CDR3 bases are TGTGCCAGCAGTGAGTGGACAGGGGTCACTGAAGCTTTCTTT. The rearrangement joins TRBV6-1 to TRBJ1-1; 9 bases are a match to TRBD1. CDR1 MNHNS and CDR2 SASEGT come from the germline V gene. The CDR3 sequence is 14 residues long. After removal of 3 bases from V and 4 bases from J, the junction contained 3 bases not matched to a gene.

This clonotype was seen a few times. The chain links TRBV2 to TRBJ1-5; TRBD1 aligns across 8 bases. The CDR3 loop spans 13 amino acids. CDR1 and CDR2 (germline): SNHLY, FYNNEI. Trimming removed 8 bases from V and 3 bases from J; junction bases left unmatched: 3. CDR3 coding DNA: TGTGCCAGCGCGGACAGGGTCAATCAGCCCCAGCATTTT. Translating gives CASADRVNQPQHF.

This clonotype was recorded only once. The germline gene is not matched at one end of the junction; a read error may be the cause. The CDR3 DNA reads TGTACCAGCAGCTTGGTCGCGGGAGGTTTTTCCTACGAGCAGTACTTC. This translates into CTSSLVAGGFSYEQYF. The chain couples TRBV5-3 to TRBJ2-7; 8 bases map to TRBD2. TRBV5-3 is an ORF, with its function uncertain. This CDR3 is 16 amino acids long.

This clonotype was observed many times. V gene TRBV5-1 combines with J gene TRBJ2-3; no firm D call. The CDR3 is made up of 14 amino acids. Trimming stripped 0 bases from V and 2 bases from J, with 7 bases between. Germline CDR1 SGHRS, CDR2 YFSETQ. CDR3 nucleotides: TGCGCCAGCAGCTTGGTAGACCTCACAGATACGCAGTATTTT. Protein product: CASSLVDLTDTQYF.

This clonotype was seen many times. The chain carries TRBV27 and TRBJ1-1, with D hard to call. From germline, CDR1 is MNHEY and CDR2 SMNVEV (reference sequence). Trimming removed 5 bases from V and 14 bases from J, with 18 bases in between. The CDR3 runs 12 residues. CDR3 sequence reads: CASSPGSYGEFF. In DNA form, the CDR3 reads TGTGCCAGCAGTCCGGGATCGTATGGGGAATTCTTT.

This clonotype showed up many times. This chain connects TRBV5-6 to TRBJ2-2; TRBD2 might be the D (5 bases). Germline V gene lookup returns CDR1 SGHDT and CDR2 YYEEEE. Trimming stripped 3 bases from V and 1 base from J, with 13 bases between. The CDR3 loop spans 16 amino acids. The CDR3 DNA follows: TGTGCCAGCAGCTACGAAGCGGAGATGAACACCGGGGAGCTGTTTTTT. It is translated as CASSYEAEMNTGELFF.

Note on this clonotype: A read error may account for a junction end that differs from germline. The rearrangement links TRBV12-3 or TRBV12-4 to TRBJ1-2; TRBD1 might be the D (6 bases). This CDR3 spans 13 amino acids. CDR3 in amino acids: CASSLGKGDGYIF. CDR3 nucleotide sequence: TGTGCCAGCAGTTTAGGAAAGGGGGATGGCTACATCTTC.

V and J are TRBV6-2 or TRBV6-3 and TRBJ2-1, with unresolved D. CDR1 is MNHEY and CDR2 is SVGEGT in the germline V gene. Trimming took 2 bases from V and 10 from J, leaving 12 bases between them. This CDR3 spans 13 amino acids. Here the CDR3 DNA reads TGTGCCAGCAGTTACATTGGTTATACCGAGCAGTTCTTC. Encoded protein: CASSYIGYTEQFF.

In this sample, this clonotype turned up many times. The chain carries TRBV4-1 and TRBJ2-1, with 10 nucleotides matching TRBD2. The CDR3 totals 20 residues. Trimming cost V 1 base and J 2 bases; bases outside gene matches: 14. Germline CDR1 reads MGHRA; CDR2 reads YSYEKL. CDR3 DNA: TGCGCCAGCAGCCAAGGCGGGGGAGCGGGAGGGCCCGGGGCCTACAATGAGCAGTTCTTC. Protein sequence: CASSQGGGAGGPGAYNEQFF.

The genes are TRBV5-4 and TRBJ1-5, with D possibly TRBD1 on 5 matching bases. The germline V gene has CDR1 SGHNT and CDR2 YYREEE (reference sequence). This CDR3 has 16 residues. Trimming pared 2 bases from V and 0 bases from J, leaving 12 bases between. DNA for the CDR3: TGTGCCAGCAGCTTCGGGGCAGGAAATAGCAATCAGCCCCAGCATTTT. Its protein is CASSFGAGNSNQPQHF.

This clonotype was detected ten times or more. The genes are TRBV12-3 or TRBV12-4 and TRBJ1-1; possibly TRBD1 for D (5 bases). V dropped 3 bases and J dropped 1 base, with 12 bases sitting between them. This CDR3 spans 15 amino acids. DNA for the CDR3: TGTGCCAGCAGTTTTGGGAGGGGAGAGAACACTGAAGCTTTCTTT. Residues: CASSFGRGENTEAFF.

This clonotype occurred many times. The J gene is TRBJ2-7, the V gene TRBV7-9; 7 bases fit TRBD2. Germline CDR1 is SEHNR and CDR2 is FQNEAQ (reference sequence). V was pared by 8 bases and J by 6 bases, with 10 bases of the junction left unmatched. This CDR3 spans 13 amino acids. CDR3 DNA: TGTGCCAGCCAAACGAGGCGGGAGAGCGAGCAGTACTTC. This translates into CASQTRRESEQYF.

Many counts were recorded for this clonotype. CDR3 DNA sequence: TGTGCCAGCAGTCATAGGACTACCCAAGCCAAAAACATTCAGTACTTC. Residues: CASSHRTTQAKNIQYF. V gene TRBV28 combines with J gene TRBJ2-4; D is perhaps TRBD2 (6 bases). This CDR3 has 16 amino acids. Germline CDR1 and CDR2: MDHEN and SYDVKM. The V and J ends lost 5 bases and 0 bases respectively, with 14 bases between them. The full variable domain, its missing parts supplied by reference TRBV28 and TRBJ2-4, is DVKVTQSSRYLVKRTGEKVFLECVQDMDHENMFWYRQDPGLGLRLIYFSYDVKMKEKGDIPEGYSVSREKKERFSLILESASTNQTSMYLCASSHRTTQAKNIQYFGAGTRLSVL.

This clonotype occurred many times. The chain employs TRBV27 and TRBJ1-6; 7 bases are shared with TRBD1. This CDR3 comprises 15 residues. Trimming removed 7 bases from V and 10 bases from J; junction bases left unmatched: 13. Looked up from germline, CDR1 is MNHEY and CDR2 is SMNVEV (reference sequence). The CDR3 here is CASTPFGTVESPLHF. The DNA for the CDR3 is TGTGCCAGCACCCCCTTCGGGACAGTAGAATCACCCCTCCACTTT.

Only a few counts were recorded for this clonotype. Given a much more abundant clone one base away, this may be a read error. This chain connects TRBV20-1 to TRBJ2-1; 11 bases map to TRBD2. This CDR3 contains 15 residues. The junction had 1 base not matched to a gene; V was cut back by 0 bases and J by 3 bases. Per germline, CDR1 DFQATT and CDR2 SNEGSKA (reference sequence). The CDR3 nucleotides are TGCAGTGCTAGAGATGGACTAGCGGGCTACAATGAGCAGTTCTTC. Translated: CSARDGLAGYNEQFF.

This clonotype has a count of ten or more. V usage is TRBV9 and J usage is TRBJ1-3; D unclear. Germline V gene lookup returns CDR1 SGDLS and CDR2 YYNGEE. CDR3 size: 15 residues. With 4 bases removed from V and 2 bases from J, the gap between germline ends came to 13 bases. CDR3 nucleotides: TGTGCCAGCAGCCCCTTTTTAGATACTGGAAACACCATATATTTT. This encodes CASSPFLDTGNTIYF.

This clonotype was seen many times. The gene calls are TRBV4-1 and TRBJ1-4, with D hard to call. V lost 3 bases, J lost 4 bases, and 3 bases lay in between. Germline V CDR1 and CDR2: MGHRA, YSYEKL. This CDR3 has 12 residues. CDR3 amino acids: CASSQFNEKLFF. DNA of the CDR3: TGCGCCAGCAGCCAGTTTAATGAAAAACTGTTTTTT.

This clonotype showed up many times. V is TRBV6-1 and J is TRBJ2-7; D remains unclear. In germline, CDR1 is MNHNS, CDR2 SASEGT. Trimming stripped 7 bases from V and 2 bases from J, with 9 bases between. CDR3 size: 12 residues. The CDR3 protein is CASTPGPYEQYF. The CDR3 DNA sequence: TGTGCCAGCACTCCCGGCCCCTACGAGCAGTACTTC.